A selection of T cell receptor beta chains follows, all from one sample in a study of T cell repertoires in cytomegalovirus infection. Via MiXCR, TCRdb re-called the reads, giving one row per CDR3 protein. The table includes around 250,000 distinct CDR3 sequences, about a sixth detected once. The sample taken for sequencing was CD8+ T cells from PBMCs. The source is a human donor in good health (CMV status not recorded). Some clones in this sample may be carry-over from other donors' samples. CDR3s include the opening cysteine and the closing phenylalanine or tryptophan. Each record gives: D gene, clone size, V gene, J gene, CDR3 DNA, CDR3 protein. D genes are given only for firm matches. Not every row has a clone size; where given, it reads once, few, many or a size class.

d_call: -
clone_size: many
v_call: TRBV7-9
j_call: TRBJ2-7
cdr3_nt: TGTGCCAGCAGCTCGACTCTGTACTACGAGCAGTACTTC
cdr3_aa: CASSSTLYYEQYF

d_call: -
clone_size: -
v_call: TRBV2
j_call: TRBJ2-3
cdr3_nt: TGTGCCAGCACGTCGGGGGGGACAGGGTCCTCAACTAGCACAGATACGCAGTATTTT
cdr3_aa: CASTSGGTGSSTSTDTQYF

d_call: -
clone_size: few
v_call: TRBV10-2
j_call: TRBJ1-5
cdr3_nt: TGCGCCAGCAGTGACCTGACACGAGATAGCAATCAGCCCCAGCATTTT
cdr3_aa: CASSDLTRDSNQPQHF

d_call: -
clone_size: -
v_call: TRBV29-1
j_call: TRBJ1-2
cdr3_nt: TGCAGCGTGATGGAACAGGGAAAGTATGGCTACACCTTC
cdr3_aa: CSVMEQGKYGYTF

d_call: -
clone_size: many
v_call: TRBV6-5
j_call: TRBJ2-4
cdr3_nt: TGTGCCAGCAGCAACAACGAAGCCAAAAACATTCAGTACTTC
cdr3_aa: CASSNNEAKNIQYF

d_call: -
clone_size: many
v_call: TRBV7-2
j_call: TRBJ1-2
cdr3_nt: TGTGCCAGCAGCTTAGTATGGCAAGCTGGCCCTAACTATGGCTACACCTTC
cdr3_aa: CASSLVWQAGPNYGYTF

d_call: -
clone_size: many
v_call: TRBV7-8
j_call: TRBJ1-2
cdr3_nt: TGTGCCAGCAGCTTATATCCAGTAGGCTATGGCTACACCTTC
cdr3_aa: CASSLYPVGYGYTF

d_call: -
clone_size: many
v_call: TRBV6-4
j_call: TRBJ2-2
cdr3_nt: TGTGCCAGCAGTGACTCGGAGGACACCGGGGAGCTGTTTTTT
cdr3_aa: CASSDSEDTGELFF

d_call: -
clone_size: -
v_call: TRBV12-5
j_call: TRBJ2-2
cdr3_nt: TGTGCTAGTGCCACAAACACCGGGGAGCTGTTTTTT
cdr3_aa: CASATNTGELFF

d_call: TRBD1
clone_size: many
v_call: TRBV7-2
j_call: TRBJ2-5
cdr3_nt: TGTGCCAGCAGCGCCCCGGGACAGAAAGAGACCCAGTACTTC
cdr3_aa: CASSAPGQKETQYF

d_call: TRBD1
clone_size: -
v_call: TRBV5-6
j_call: TRBJ2-1
cdr3_nt: TGTGCCAGCAGCCCTGCACAGGGGCTGTACAATGAGCAGTTCTTC
cdr3_aa: CASSPAQGLYNEQFF

d_call: -
clone_size: many
v_call: TRBV6-5
j_call: TRBJ2-7
cdr3_nt: TGTGCCAGCAGTTACCTAGCATACCCCTACGAGCAGTACTTC
cdr3_aa: CASSYLAYPYEQYF

d_call: TRBD1
clone_size: many
v_call: TRBV6-2/TRBV6-3
j_call: TRBJ2-1
cdr3_nt: TGTGCCAGCAGTTATCTGGGACAGGGGGCAATCTCTGAGAATGAGCAGTTCTTC
cdr3_aa: CASSYLGQGAISENEQFF

d_call: -
clone_size: -
v_call: TRBV20-1
j_call: TRBJ1-6
cdr3_nt: TGCAGTGCCAGAGCGGAAGGGGACGGAAATAATTCACCCCTCCACTTT
cdr3_aa: CSARAEGDGNNSPLHF

d_call: -
clone_size: -
v_call: TRBV5-6
j_call: TRBJ2-2
cdr3_nt: TGTGCCAGCAGCTTTCCTGGGGGCCCGGACGGGGAGCTGTTTTTT
cdr3_aa: CASSFPGGPDGELFF

d_call: -
clone_size: many
v_call: TRBV7-2
j_call: TRBJ2-6
cdr3_nt: TGTGCCAGCAGCTCCCCCACTTTACAGGGAGACGGGGCCAACGTCCTGACTTTC
cdr3_aa: CASSSPTLQGDGANVLTF

d_call: -
clone_size: -
v_call: TRBV5-5
j_call: TRBJ2-6
cdr3_nt: TGTGCCAGCAGCTTTTCGGGTGACAGAATCTCTGGGGCCAACGTCCTGACTTTC
cdr3_aa: CASSFSGDRISGANVLTF

d_call: -
clone_size: -
v_call: TRBV20-1
j_call: TRBJ1-5
cdr3_nt: TGCAGTGCTAGGGGCAGGGGTGTAATGGACAATAGCAATCAGCCCCAGCATTTT
cdr3_aa: CSARGRGVMDNSNQPQHF

d_call: TRBD2
clone_size: few
v_call: TRBV28
j_call: TRBJ2-1
cdr3_nt: TGTGCCAGCAGAGGACTAGCGGGGGTCCCTACCTACAATGAGCAGTTCTTC
cdr3_aa: CASRGLAGVPTYNEQFF

d_call: TRBD1
clone_size: few
v_call: TRBV19
j_call: TRBJ2-1
cdr3_nt: TGTGCCAGTAGTATAGCAGGGGGCTTCAATGAGCAGTTCTTC
cdr3_aa: CASSIAGGFNEQFF

d_call: -
clone_size: few
v_call: TRBV7-9
j_call: TRBJ1-1
cdr3_nt: TGTGCCAGCAGCCCCTTTGCAGGGAACACTGAAGCTTTCTTT
cdr3_aa: CASSPFAGNTEAFF

d_call: TRBD1
clone_size: -
v_call: TRBV12-3/TRBV12-4
j_call: TRBJ2-7
cdr3_nt: TGTGCCAGCAGTCCCGGGACAGGTTCAAGTTCTGAAGAGCAGTACTTC
cdr3_aa: CASSPGTGSSSEEQYF

d_call: TRBD1
clone_size: many
v_call: TRBV7-8
j_call: TRBJ1-1
cdr3_nt: TGTGCCAGCAGCTTGATACCGGGACAGGGGGCCCCGAACACTGAAGCTTTCTTT
cdr3_aa: CASSLIPGQGAPNTEAFF

d_call: -
clone_size: many
v_call: TRBV7-8
j_call: TRBJ1-4
cdr3_nt: TGTGCCAGCAGCTTAGGCGAACAGGGAATACTCGAGGGTGAAAAACTGTTTTTT
cdr3_aa: CASSLGEQGILEGEKLFF

d_call: -
clone_size: many
v_call: TRBV7-9
j_call: TRBJ2-2
cdr3_nt: TGTGCCTTACGTGGGGACGCCGGGGAGCTGTTTTTT
cdr3_aa: CALRGDAGELFF

d_call: -
clone_size: -
v_call: TRBV25-1
j_call: TRBJ2-7
cdr3_nt: TGTGCCAGCACCTTAGGGGCGTACGAGCAGTACTTC
cdr3_aa: CASTLGAYEQYF

d_call: -
clone_size: many
v_call: TRBV6-2/TRBV6-3
j_call: TRBJ1-5
cdr3_nt: TGTGCCAGCAGATACCGCGACAGTCTGCCCCAGCATTTT
cdr3_aa: CASRYRDSLPQHF

d_call: -
clone_size: many
v_call: TRBV5-6
j_call: TRBJ2-5
cdr3_nt: TGTGCCAGCACCCCAGGCCTCAGGGAAGTACAAGAGACCCAGTACTTC
cdr3_aa: CASTPGLREVQETQYF

d_call: -
clone_size: -
v_call: TRBV28
j_call: TRBJ2-4
cdr3_nt: TGTGCCAGCAGTCCTTCCCACGGACATCGTCGGGACATTCAGTACTTC
cdr3_aa: CASSPSHGHRRDIQYF

d_call: TRBD1
clone_size: many
v_call: TRBV7-9
j_call: TRBJ1-1
cdr3_nt: TGTGCCAGCAGCGAGGACAGGGTGAACACTGAAGCTTTCTTT
cdr3_aa: CASSEDRVNTEAFF

d_call: TRBD1
clone_size: -
v_call: TRBV10-3
j_call: TRBJ1-1
cdr3_nt: TGTGCCATCAGTGGGGGACAGGGGGCCACTGAAGCTTTCTTT
cdr3_aa: CAISGGQGATEAFF

d_call: TRBD2
clone_size: -
v_call: TRBV20-1
j_call: TRBJ2-7
cdr3_nt: TGCAGTGCTCCTCCAAGGGCGGGGGGCGTGTACGAGCAGTACTTC
cdr3_aa: CSAPPRAGGVYEQYF

d_call: -
clone_size: many
v_call: TRBV12-3/TRBV12-4
j_call: TRBJ2-7
cdr3_nt: TGTGCCAGCAGTTTCGGGGGAAACTTCTACGAGCAGTACTTC
cdr3_aa: CASSFGGNFYEQYF

d_call: -
clone_size: many
v_call: TRBV28
j_call: TRBJ2-7
cdr3_nt: TGTGCCAGCAGTTTAACTTCCGGGACCGAATCCTACGAGCAGTACTTC
cdr3_aa: CASSLTSGTESYEQYF

d_call: -
clone_size: many
v_call: TRBV7-9
j_call: TRBJ1-4
cdr3_nt: TGTGCCAGCAGCGTCTTCGATGAGGGTCCTAATGAAAAACTGTTTTTT
cdr3_aa: CASSVFDEGPNEKLFF

d_call: -
clone_size: once
v_call: TRBV4-1
j_call: TRBJ1-1
cdr3_nt: TGCGCCAGCAGCCAAAACAGGGCGAACACTGAAGCTTTCTTT
cdr3_aa: CASSQNRANTEAFF

d_call: -
clone_size: few
v_call: TRBV12-3/TRBV12-4
j_call: TRBJ2-1
cdr3_nt: TGTGCCAGCAGTTTACGTCAGGGGGGGCCCTCAGAGCAGTTCTTC
cdr3_aa: CASSLRQGGPSEQFF

d_call: TRBD1
clone_size: many
v_call: TRBV7-9
j_call: TRBJ2-7
cdr3_nt: TGTGCCAGCAGCTCCAACCAGGGGGCGGGCGAGCAGTACTTC
cdr3_aa: CASSSNQGAGEQYF

d_call: -
clone_size: -
v_call: TRBV6-1
j_call: TRBJ1-5
cdr3_nt: TGTGCCAGCAGCGAAAGGGTGGCGGGACAACTCTTTCATCAGCCCCAGCATTTT
cdr3_aa: CASSERVAGQLFHQPQHF

d_call: TRBD2
clone_size: few
v_call: TRBV7-6
j_call: TRBJ2-7
cdr3_nt: TGTGCCAGCAGCTTAGAGGGCGGGGGACCCTACGAGCAGTACTTC
cdr3_aa: CASSLEGGGPYEQYF

d_call: -
clone_size: many
v_call: TRBV5-4
j_call: TRBJ1-2
cdr3_nt: TGTGCCAGCAGCTTGGCGGGGTTCGCAGACGGCTACACCTTC
cdr3_aa: CASSLAGFADGYTF

d_call: -
clone_size: many
v_call: TRBV6-2/TRBV6-3
j_call: TRBJ2-7
cdr3_nt: TGTGCCAGCAGTTACTTTGGGGACTCCTACGAGCAGTACTTC
cdr3_aa: CASSYFGDSYEQYF

d_call: -
clone_size: many
v_call: TRBV6-2/TRBV6-3
j_call: TRBJ1-5
cdr3_nt: TGTGCCAGCAGTTACGGCTCGACGCCCGAGCATTTT
cdr3_aa: CASSYGSTPEHF

d_call: -
clone_size: many
v_call: TRBV6-1
j_call: TRBJ2-4
cdr3_nt: TGTGCCAGCAGTACAGGGTGGGGGAGCATTCAGTACTTC
cdr3_aa: CASSTGWGSIQYF

d_call: -
clone_size: -
v_call: TRBV19
j_call: TRBJ2-7
cdr3_nt: TGTGCCAGTACCCCGGGACTGGGATCCTACGAGCAGTACTTC
cdr3_aa: CASTPGLGSYEQYF

d_call: -
clone_size: few
v_call: TRBV19
j_call: TRBJ1-1
cdr3_nt: TGTGCCAGTAGTATCGGCGGTCGGAACACTGAAGCTTTCTTT
cdr3_aa: CASSIGGRNTEAFF

d_call: TRBD2
clone_size: many
v_call: TRBV7-9
j_call: TRBJ2-7
cdr3_nt: TGTGCCAGCAGCTTGAGGGGAGGGGTGTACGAGCAGTACTTC
cdr3_aa: CASSLRGGVYEQYF

d_call: -
clone_size: -
v_call: TRBV12-3/TRBV12-4
j_call: TRBJ2-1
cdr3_nt: TGTGCCAGCAGTTTCTCCCAGGCCTCCTACAATGAGCAGTTCTTC
cdr3_aa: CASSFSQASYNEQFF

d_call: -
clone_size: -
v_call: TRBV5-5
j_call: TRBJ2-7
cdr3_nt: TGTGCCAGCAGCTTCCGCCGAGACCGGCCATCCTACGAGCAGTACTTC
cdr3_aa: CASSFRRDRPSYEQYF

d_call: -
clone_size: -
v_call: TRBV27
j_call: TRBJ1-2
cdr3_nt: TGTGCCAGCAGTTTTGGGGGGAGCGAGGGATATGGCTACACCTTC
cdr3_aa: CASSFGGSEGYGYTF

d_call: -
clone_size: -
v_call: TRBV19
j_call: TRBJ2-1
cdr3_nt: TGTGCCAGTAGTATTATGTCCTACAATGAGCAGTTCTTC
cdr3_aa: CASSIMSYNEQFF

d_call: -
clone_size: many
v_call: TRBV4-1
j_call: TRBJ1-1
cdr3_nt: TGCGCCAGCAGCCAAGATGGCGGAGAAGCTTTCTTT
cdr3_aa: CASSQDGGEAFF

d_call: -
clone_size: many
v_call: TRBV27
j_call: TRBJ2-1
cdr3_nt: TGTGCCAGCAGCTTAAGGGGGAATGAGCAGTTCTTC
cdr3_aa: CASSLRGNEQFF